These 23 T cell receptor beta chains originate from one sample sequenced in a study of cytomegalovirus exposure and HLA in healthy donors. Both 60 Vbeta primers and 13 Jbeta primers went into the PCR. Only in-frame clones appear in the TCRdb table, and some are missing; sequencing was by immunoSEQ multiplex PCR. This table has over 80,000 clones, approximately 71% appearing once. The sample was PBMCs. These TCRs come from a woman aged 18 to 35 in good health and CMV-seropositive.

The chain couples TRBV5-6 to TRBJ2-5, with a possible D match to TRBD1 (5 bases). Germline loops: CDR1 SGHDT, CDR2 YYEEEE. This CDR3 comprises 14 residues. V lost 1 base, J lost 1 base, and 8 bases lay in between. CDR3: CASSLLQGQETQYF. CDR3 DNA sequence: TGTGCCAGCAGCTTGCTTCAGGGCCAAGAGACCCAGTACTTC.

The V and J genes are TRBV28 and TRBJ2-7, with 7 bases fitting TRBD2. This CDR3 is built from 15 residues. V lost 5 bases to trimming and J lost 5 bases; unmatched junction nucleotides: 12. Germline V gives CDR1 MDHEN, CDR2 SYDVKM. The CDR3 here is CASSLAELPLDEQYF. CDR3 nucleotide sequence: TGTGCCAGCAGTCTAGCGGAGCTACCTCTGGACGAGCAGTACTTC.

This clone is a singleton in its sample. The CDR3 region is CSSGGTYGYTF. Here the CDR3 DNA reads TGCAGCTCGGGAGGCACCTATGGCTACACCTTC. The genes are TRBV29-1 and TRBJ1-2; D is ambiguous. There are 11 residues in the CDR3. Per the germline V gene, CDR1 is SQVTM and CDR2 is ANQGSEA. V lost 8 bases and J 4 bases, leaving 11 bases between the germline ends.

This clone was counted only a few times. The chain links TRBV27 to TRBJ2-2; maybe TRBD2 (7 bases). V was cut by 7 bases and J by 4 bases, with 16 bases left in between. CDR3 size: 15 residues. The germline V gene has CDR1 MNHEY and CDR2 SMNVEV (reference sequence). CDR3 DNA: TGTGCCAGCACCGAGGGGGGGGACCTCACCGGGGAGCTGTTTTTT. It codes for CASTEGGDLTGELFF.

The V and J genes are TRBV10-3 and TRBJ2-7; 7 positions match TRBD2. Germline CDR1 reads ENHRY; CDR2 reads SYGVKD. The V gene end was trimmed by 0 bases and the J gene end by 4 bases; junction bases not matched to a gene: 9. The CDR3 is made up of 16 amino acids. The CDR3 region is CAISESKAGVGYEQYF. In nucleotides, the CDR3 is TGTGCCATCAGTGAGTCGAAGGCGGGAGTAGGGTACGAGCAGTACTTC.

The chain carries TRBV9 and TRBJ2-5; 8 bases are a match to TRBD1. CDR3 length equals 15 residues. Germline trimming cut 4 bases from V and 4 bases from J; bases unmatched to any gene: 9. Germline V gene data show CDR1 as SGDLS and CDR2 as YYNGEE. The CDR3, as DNA: TGTGCCAGCAGCTCCTCCCGGACAGGGAGAGAGACCCAGTACTTC. It yields the protein CASSSSRTGRETQYF.

A single count supports this clone. The chain recombines TRBV6-4 with TRBJ2-7, with D perhaps matching TRBD1 (5 bases). The germline CDR1 and CDR2 sequences are MRHNA and SNTAGT. There are 15 residues in the CDR3. Trimming took 2 bases from V and 0 from J, leaving 11 bases between them. In DNA form, the CDR3 reads TGTGCCAGCAGTGACCCGGACAAGAGCTCCTACGAGCAGTACTTC. Translated, it gives CASSDPDKSSYEQYF.

The chain links TRBV11-3 to TRBJ1-1; D is unresolved. This CDR3 is 12 amino acids long. The V and J ends lost 4 bases and 2 bases respectively, with 5 bases between them. The germline gives CDR1 SGHNT, CDR2 YENEEA. The CDR3, as DNA: TGTGCCAGCAGCTCCAGTAACACTGAAGCTTTCTTT. Residues: CASSSSNTEAFF.

The chain is built from TRBV4-2 and TRBJ2-7, with TRBD2 as a possible D gene (5 bases). The V end lost 2 bases, the J end lost 2 bases, and 7 bases lay between the germline ends. This CDR3 spans 13 amino acids. Germline V gene lookup returns CDR1 LGHNA and CDR2 YNFKEQ. The CDR3 nucleotides are TGTGCCAGCAGCCAAACGGGGACCTACGAGCAGTACTTC. Residues: CASSQTGTYEQYF.

This chain connects TRBV7-9 to TRBJ2-5, with D possibly being TRBD2 (7 bases). This CDR3 has 15 amino acids. Per germline, CDR1 SEHNR and CDR2 FQNEAQ (reference sequence). Trimming stripped 8 bases from V and 1 base from J, with 17 bases between. CDR3: CASLYGGTFQETQYF. The CDR3, as DNA: TGTGCCAGCCTATACGGGGGGACATTCCAAGAGACCCAGTACTTC.

V usage is TRBV28 and J usage is TRBJ2-7, with D possibly being TRBD1 (6 bases). This CDR3 has 12 residues. The germline CDR1 and CDR2 sequences are MDHEN and SYDVKM. With 6 bases removed from V and 7 bases from J, the gap between germline ends came to 13 bases. The CDR3 is CASRWTVGEQYF. The CDR3 DNA sequence: TGTGCCAGCAGGTGGACAGTCGGGGAGCAGTACTTC. Looking up the rest from reference TRBV28 and TRBJ2-7 gives the full variable domain: DVKVTQSSRYLVKRTGEKVFLECVQDMDHENMFWYRQDPGLGLRLIYFSYDVKMKEKGDIPEGYSVSREKKERFSLILESASTNQTSMYLCASRWTVGEQYFGPGTRLTVT.

This sequence joins TRBV14 and TRBJ1-2; 8 bases match TRBD1. Germline CDR1 is SGHDN and CDR2 is FVKESK. The J segment lost 2 bases and the V segment lost 4 bases, leaving 3 bases of the junction unmatched. This CDR3 is built from 14 residues. As DNA, the CDR3 is TGTGCCAGCAGCCTGGACAGGGTCAACTATGGCTACACCTTC. Encoded protein: CASSLDRVNYGYTF.

J is TRBJ2-7 and V is TRBV18; 7 bases map to TRBD1. With V trimmed by 7 bases and J by 0 bases, 6 bases remained unmatched. In germline, CDR1 is KGHSH, CDR2 LQKENI. This CDR3 has 14 amino acids. CDR3 region: CASLATGSSYEQYF. In DNA form, the CDR3 reads TGTGCCAGCTTAGCGACAGGGAGCTCCTACGAGCAGTACTTC.

The gene calls are TRBV9 and TRBJ2-1; TRBD1 agrees at 10 bases. The trim removed 2 bases at V and 1 base at J, leaving 0 bases unmatched. Germline CDR1 and CDR2: SGDLS and YYNGEE. There are 15 residues in the CDR3. CDR3: CASSVGQGSYNEQFF. DNA of the CDR3: TGTGCCAGCAGCGTGGGACAGGGGTCCTACAATGAGCAGTTCTTC.

V and J are TRBV6-1 and TRBJ1-3, with TRBD1 matching 8 bases. Germline V gene lookup returns CDR1 MNHNS and CDR2 SASEGT. With 6 bases clipped from V and 9 bases from J, the junction kept 10 bases outside the gene matches. This CDR3 is built from 14 residues. The CDR3 coding sequence is TGTGCCAGCAGCCCTGGGCAGGGGGCTTTCACCATATATTTT. It is translated as CASSPGQGAFTIYF.

This clone has only a few counts. The chain combines TRBV4-2 with TRBJ2-6, with 13 bases aligning to TRBD2. The V and J ends lost 2 bases and 3 bases, in that order; junction bases with no gene match: 1. This CDR3 has 17 residues. Germline V gene lookup returns CDR1 LGHNA and CDR2 YNFKEQ. The CDR3 here is CASSQTSGGDGANVLTF. In DNA, the CDR3 is TGTGCCAGCAGCCAAACTAGCGGGGGGGATGGGGCCAACGTCCTGACTTTC.

The chain combines TRBV5-1 with TRBJ2-7; 11 bases map to TRBD2. The germline V gene has CDR1 SGHRS and CDR2 YFSETQ. Germline trimming cut 3 bases from V and 0 bases from J; bases unmatched to any gene: 11. CDR3 length equals 18 residues. In DNA form, the CDR3 reads TGCGCCAGCAGCTCCGGCCCTGGACTAGCGGGTGACTCCTACGAGCAGTACTTC. Protein sequence: CASSSGPGLAGDSYEQYF.

The chain combines TRBV27 with TRBJ1-3, with 8 bases fitting TRBD1. Trimming at V came to 2 bases and at J to 4 bases, leaving 4 bases not matched to a gene. The CDR3 has 15 residues. CDR1 and CDR2 (germline): MNHEY, SMNVEV (reference sequence). The CDR3 here is CASSLRQGKGNTIYF. The DNA of the CDR3 is TGTGCCAGCAGTTTACGACAGGGGAAAGGAAACACCATATATTTT.

This rearrangement joins TRBV11-2 to TRBJ2-1; possible D gene TRBD2, 6 bases. V was shortened by 5 bases and J by 7 bases, with 12 bases between the two germline ends. The CDR3 contains 13 residues. Looked up from germline, CDR1 is SGHAT and CDR2 is FQNNGV. The CDR3 protein is CASSAIAENEQFF. DNA of the CDR3: TGTGCCAGCAGCGCCATAGCGGAAAATGAGCAGTTCTTC.

This chain uses TRBV9 with TRBJ2-7; D uncertain. The germline CDR1 and CDR2 sequences are SGDLS and YYNGEE. Trimming removed 4 bases from V and 3 bases from J, with 17 bases in between. The CDR3 length is 15 residues. DNA of the CDR3: TGTGCCAGCAGCTTGACTGGCGGAACCAACTACGAGCAGTACTTC. This encodes CASSLTGGTNYEQYF.

A few counts support this clone. This chain links TRBV6-5 with TRBJ1-2; tentatively, D is TRBD1 (6 bases). This CDR3 has 15 amino acids. V shed 5 bases and J shed 0 bases, with 13 bases lying between them. The germline V gene encodes CDR1 MNHEY and CDR2 SVGAGI. In DNA, the CDR3 is TGTGCCAGCAGTGCGACAGGCTCATCTAACTATGGCTACACCTTC. Translated: CASSATGSSNYGYTF.

This chain connects TRBV25-1 to TRBJ1-1; D possibly corresponds to TRBD1 (6 bases). Germline CDR1 reads MGHDK; CDR2 reads SYGVNS. The ends were cut back, 0 bases at V and 5 bases at J, with 16 bases in the middle. There are 16 residues in the CDR3. In DNA, the CDR3 is TGTGCCAGCAGTGAATACAGGAAGGGGGTGGGGACTGAAGCTTTCTTT. This encodes CASSEYRKGVGTEAFF.

The chain carries TRBV14 and TRBJ2-1; D unclear. CDR1 and CDR2 from the germline V gene are SGHDN and FVKESK. V lost 2 bases to trimming and J lost 0 bases, with 14 bases between them. The CDR3 length is 17 residues. The DNA for the CDR3 is TGTGCCAGCAGCCAACCTACCGTTTCTGTCTCCTACAATGAGCAGTTCTTC. Translating gives CASSQPTVSVSYNEQFF.